The 32 T cell receptor beta chains presented below share a single source sample, sequenced in a study of spatial heterogeneity in lung cancer. The time point was: sample taken at primary tumor resection. Extraction of whole RNA from tumor, nontumor lung or frozen PBMC preceded unsorted sequencing. TCRdb re-derived calls from the 5' RACE reads in MiXCR, one entry per CDR3 protein. The data hold 82,000 or so distinct CDR3 sequences, with 10% to 15% observed a single time. The source material was PBMCs, sampled at surgery. The receptors here all came from a male donor with early-stage non-small cell lung cancer.

This clonotype was found a few times. The chain recombines TRBV7-9 with TRBJ1-3, with D unclear. The germline V gene encodes CDR1 SEHNR and CDR2 FQNEAQ (reference sequence). Trimming took off 5 bases at V and 0 bases at J, with 11 bases between the two ends. There are 15 residues in the CDR3. The CDR3 nucleotides are TGTGCCAGCAGCCCAGTACGGGGCTCTGGAAACACCATATATTTT. Protein sequence: CASSPVRGSGNTIYF.

The rearrangement joins TRBV5-6 to TRBJ2-1; D is perhaps TRBD1 (6 bases). The CDR3 covers 15 residues. Trimming left V 0 bases short and J 3 bases short, with 10 bases between. Per germline, CDR1 SGHDT and CDR2 YYEEEE. The chain's CDR3 is CASSLDRVNYNEQFF. The DNA for the CDR3 is TGTGCCAGCAGCTTGGACAGGGTGAACTACAATGAGCAGTTCTTC.

V and J are TRBV3-1 and TRBJ2-2; the D call may be TRBD1 or TRBD2 (5 bases each). V was shortened by 3 bases and J by 3 bases, with 14 bases between the two germline ends. CDR1 is LGHDT, CDR2 YNNKEL, per germline (reference sequence). The CDR3 totals 16 residues. The CDR3 spells CASSHPRDPYTGELFF. The CDR3 region has the DNA TGTGCCAGCAGCCACCCCCGGGACCCCTACACCGGGGAGCTGTTTTTT.

A few counts support this clonotype. This chain links TRBV19 with TRBJ1-2; possibly TRBD1 for D (6 bases). The germline V gene encodes CDR1 LNHDA and CDR2 SQIVND (reference sequence). The CDR3 is 15 amino acids. Trimming removed 3 bases from V and 4 bases from J, with 15 bases in between. The CDR3 sequence: CASSMREDRSYGYTF. For the CDR3, the DNA is TGTGCCAGTAGTATGAGGGAGGACAGAAGCTATGGCTACACCTTC.

There are a few counts of this clonotype. This chain uses TRBV3-1 with TRBJ1-2; no reliable D call. CDR3 length: 15 residues. Trimming took off 0 bases at V and 5 bases at J, with 13 bases between the two ends. CDR1 and CDR2 from the germline V gene are LGHDT and YNNKEL (reference sequence). The CDR3 reads CASSQDLYDGYGYTF. The CDR3 DNA follows: TGTGCCAGCAGCCAAGATCTATACGACGGTTATGGCTACACCTTC.

The sample holds a few counts of this clonotype. The chain carries TRBV6-1 and TRBJ2-3; maybe TRBD1 (6 bases). The CDR3 spans 18 residues. Deletions cut 6 bases from V and 4 bases from J, with 26 bases between. From germline, CDR1 is MNHNS and CDR2 SASEGT. CDR3 region: CASRTPAGTLLNSDTQYF. CDR3 DNA: TGTGCCAGCAGGACCCCCGCCGGGACACTACTAAATTCAGATACGCAGTATTTT.

This clonotype was seen ten or more times. The chain is built from TRBV12-5 and TRBJ1-3, with D possibly TRBD1 on 5 matching bases. The V end was cut by 7 bases, the J end by 0 bases, with 16 bases between. Germline values: CDR1 LGHNT, CDR2 FRNRAP. CDR3 length: 16 residues. The CDR3 DNA is TGTGCTAGTGCCGGGGGGGGACCCAGCTCTGGAAACACCATATATTTT. Translation gives CASAGGGPSSGNTIYF.

V and J are TRBV5-4 and TRBJ2-7; 8 bases line up with TRBD1. J was trimmed by 2 bases and V by 5 bases; bases with no gene match: 9. Per the germline V gene, CDR1 is SGHNT and CDR2 is YYREEE (reference sequence). This CDR3 spans 15 amino acids. CDR3 bases: TGTGCCAGCAGTCCCCCAGGGGGCTCTCCCTACGAGCAGTACTTC. Its translation: CASSPPGGSPYEQYF.

The CDR3 sequence is CASTLGDRVNSPLHF. CDR3 DNA sequence: TGTGCCAGCACCTTGGGGGACAGGGTCAATTCACCCCTCCACTTT. This chain connects TRBV28 to TRBJ1-6; 9 bases fit TRBD1. This CDR3 spans 15 amino acids. V shed 7 bases and J 7 bases; nucleotides not matched to a gene: 8. The V gene's germline CDR1 is MDHEN and CDR2 SYDVKM.

This clonotype was recorded a few times. The gene calls are TRBV7-9 and TRBJ2-7; D is possibly TRBD2 (5 bases). The V gene's germline CDR1 is SEHNR and CDR2 FQNEAQ (reference sequence). Deletions cut 6 bases from V and 6 bases from J, with 21 bases between. This CDR3 comprises 15 residues. The CDR3 loop reads CASSPGRGERGEQYF. DNA for the CDR3: TGTGCCAGCAGTCCCGGACGGGGTGAGAGAGGCGAGCAGTACTTC.

The chain links TRBV5-1 to TRBJ2-1, with TRBD1 as a possible D gene (5 bases). The CDR3 totals 13 residues. CDR1 and CDR2 from the germline V gene are SGHRS and YFSETQ. Trimming stripped 6 bases from V and 3 bases from J, with 10 bases between. The CDR3 nucleotides are TGCGCCAGCACCCCCCAGGGCTACAATGAGCAGTTCTTC. It encodes CASTPQGYNEQFF. The complete variable domain, with remaining parts taken from reference TRBV5-1 and TRBJ2-1, reads KAGVTQTPRYLIKTRGQQVTLSCSPISGHRSVSWYQQTPGQGLQFLFEYFSETQRNKGNFPGRFSGRQFSNSRSEMNVSTLELGDSALYLCASTPQGYNEQFFGPGTRLTVL.

This clonotype was detected only a few times. The V and J genes are TRBV7-9 and TRBJ2-3, with D possibly TRBD2 on 5 matching bases. This CDR3 comprises 12 residues. Trimming pared 5 bases from V and 2 bases from J, leaving 5 bases between. Germline lookup yields CDR1 SEHNR and CDR2 FQNEAQ (reference sequence). CDR3 DNA sequence: TGTGCCAGCAGCCGGGACACAGATACGCAGTATTTT. Protein: CASSRDTDTQYF.

In DNA, the CDR3 is TGTGCCAGCAGCCTCGGGTCCTCCTCCTATAATTCACCCCTCCACTTT. Protein product: CASSLGSSSYNSPLHF. The chain is built from TRBV3-1 and TRBJ1-6, with D hard to call. The CDR3 sequence is 16 residues long. V was pared by 4 bases and J by 0 bases, with 10 bases between. Germline V gene sequence: CDR1 LGHDT, CDR2 YNNKEL (reference sequence).

This clonotype was recorded a few times. The chain recombines TRBV5-4 with TRBJ2-1; 10 nucleotides line up with TRBD2. The germline gives CDR1 SGHNT, CDR2 YYREEE (reference sequence). Trimming cost V 4 bases and J 4 bases; bases outside gene matches: 11. The CDR3 contains 17 residues. DNA for the CDR3: TGTGCCAGCAGCCCGGAGCGGGGGGGCCCTACTTACAATGAGCAGTTCTTC. Its translation is CASSPERGGPTYNEQFF.

In this sample, this clonotype turned up many times. The chain links TRBV10-3 to TRBJ1-3; the D is unclear. This CDR3 comprises 13 residues. V lost 2 bases, J lost 4 bases, and 6 bases lay in between. Germline assignment: CDR1 ENHRY and CDR2 SYGVKD. The CDR3, as DNA: TGTGCCATCAGTGAGAGGCTCGGAAACACCATATATTTT. Encoded protein: CAISERLGNTIYF.

J is TRBJ2-3 and V is TRBV20-1, with D perhaps matching TRBD1 (5 bases). Germline V gene sequence: CDR1 DFQATT, CDR2 SNEGSKA (reference sequence). The CDR3 runs to 10 residues. V was shortened by 8 bases and J by 6 bases, with 9 bases between the two germline ends. CDR3 loop: CSPKGDTQYF. Written as DNA, the CDR3 is TGCAGTCCGAAGGGGGATACGCAGTATTTT.

This clonotype has more than one count but fewer than ten. The genes are TRBV2 and TRBJ2-5; D may match TRBD1 or TRBD2 (5 bases each). Per the germline V gene, CDR1 is SNHLY and CDR2 is FYNNEI. CDR3 length equals 14 residues. With 6 bases removed from V and 2 bases from J, the gap between germline ends came to 13 bases. DNA for the CDR3: TGTGCCAGCAGAGTAGGGACCCCACAAGAGACCCAGTACTTC. Its translation: CASRVGTPQETQYF.

This sequence joins TRBV2 and TRBJ2-5; D might be TRBD2 (6 bases). V was pared by 6 bases and J by 0 bases, with 11 bases between. CDR3 size: 14 residues. Germline lookup yields CDR1 SNHLY and CDR2 FYNNEI. CDR3 residues: CASSGTLHQETQYF. The CDR3 bases are TGTGCCAGCAGCGGGACTCTTCACCAAGAGACCCAGTACTTC.

The chain couples TRBV11-1 to TRBJ2-2, with D unclear. The CDR3 runs 14 residues. The germline gives CDR1 SGHAT, CDR2 FQDESV (reference sequence). The V gene lost 2 bases and the J gene lost 6 bases, with 10 bases spanning the gap. The CDR3 region is CASSLFGEAGELFF. In DNA, the CDR3 is TGTGCCAGCAGCTTATTCGGAGAGGCCGGGGAGCTGTTTTTT.

V and J are TRBV30 and TRBJ1-1; D perhaps matches TRBD1 (6 bases). The CDR3 runs 13 residues. Germline loops: CDR1 GTSNPN, CDR2 SVGIG (reference sequence). Trimming shortened V by 4 bases and J by 5 bases, and 14 bases separated the two germline ends. The CDR3 loop is CAWTRGAETEAFF. In DNA, the CDR3 is TGTGCCTGGACCAGGGGCGCTGAGACTGAAGCTTTCTTT.

This clonotype was counted only a few times. The chain is built from TRBV6-9 and TRBJ1-6, with D perhaps TRBD1 (5 bases). CDR1 is MNHGY and CDR2 is SVAAGI in the germline V gene. Trimming took off 0 bases at V and 3 bases at J, with 9 bases between the two ends. The CDR3 consists of 16 residues. CDR3 sequence (DNA): TGTGCCAGCAGTTATTCTAAGGGGTTCTATAATTCACCCCTCCACTTT. Translation gives CASSYSKGFYNSPLHF.

This clonotype was seen at least ten times. The chain carries TRBV27 and TRBJ2-7, with 11 bases that match TRBD2. The CDR3 covers 13 residues. The J segment lost 2 bases and the V segment lost 8 bases, leaving 2 bases of the junction unmatched. CDR1 MNHEY and CDR2 SMNVEV come from the germline V gene (reference sequence). The DNA of the CDR3 is TGTGCCAGCCAGACTAGCGGGGCCTACGAGCAGTACTTC. This translates into CASQTSGAYEQYF.

This clonotype was detected only a few times. V is TRBV29-1 and J is TRBJ2-7; 7 nucleotides align to TRBD2. The CDR3 length is 14 residues. Germline trimming cut 6 bases from V and 0 bases from J; bases unmatched to any gene: 8. Germline-derived CDR1 and CDR2 are SQVTM and ANQGSEA. Here the CDR3 DNA reads TGCAGCGTGCGTCCTGGACTAGACTCCTACGAGCAGTACTTC. Its protein product is CSVRPGLDSYEQYF.

The rearrangement uses TRBV5-5 and TRBJ2-3; no reliable D call. Looked up from germline, CDR1 is SGHKS and CDR2 is YYEKEE (reference sequence). The CDR3 has 14 residues. V was shortened by 5 bases and J by 0 bases, with 10 bases between the two germline ends. CDR3 bases: TGTGCCAGCAGGGTAATCTTTAGCACAGATACGCAGTATTTT. Its protein product is CASRVIFSTDTQYF.

J is TRBJ2-3 and V is TRBV5-6; D may be TRBD1 or TRBD2 (5 bases each). Germline lookup yields CDR1 SGHDT and CDR2 YYEEEE. V was pared by 2 bases and J by 4 bases, with 8 bases between. This CDR3 comprises 13 residues. CDR3 in DNA: TGTGCCAGCAGCTTAGAGGGGTCAGATACGCAGTATTTT. Translating gives CASSLEGSDTQYF. The whole variable domain, remainder taken from reference TRBV5-6 and TRBJ2-3, is DAGVTQSPTHLIKTRGQQVTLRCSPKSGHDTVSWYQQALGQGPQFIFQYYEEEERQRGNFPDRFSGHQFPNYSSELNVNALLLGDSALYLCASSLEGSDTQYFGPGTRLTVL.

This clonotype was seen many times. The CDR3 spells CSVEDGRDRELETQYF. CDR3 sequence (DNA): TGCAGCGTTGAAGATGGCCGGGACAGGGAATTGGAGACCCAGTACTTC. The rearrangement links TRBV29-1 to TRBJ2-5; 9 bases fit TRBD1. Per the germline V gene, CDR1 is SQVTM and CDR2 is ANQGSEA. The CDR3 extends over 16 amino acids. Germline trimming cut 0 bases from V and 5 bases from J; bases unmatched to any gene: 10.

This clonotype occurred a few times. The chain has TRBV5-1 and TRBJ2-2, with D possibly matching TRBD2 (7 bases). The V end was cut by 1 base, the J end by 4 bases, with 11 bases between. CDR3 length equals 15 residues. Per germline, CDR1 SGHRS and CDR2 YFSETQ. CDR3 sequence (DNA): TGCGCCAGCAGCTTGCGGGCGGGGGCCACCGGGGAGCTGTTTTTT. This gives the protein CASSLRAGATGELFF.

The rearrangement uses TRBV20-1 and TRBJ2-3, with D unresolved. The CDR3 consists of 13 residues. The V gene's germline CDR1 is DFQATT and CDR2 SNEGSKA (reference sequence). V dropped 5 bases and J dropped 0 bases, with 9 bases sitting between them. The CDR3 DNA reads as TGCAGTGCTGTGGGGTGGAGCACAGATACGCAGTATTTT. Translated: CSAVGWSTDTQYF.

This chain uses TRBV13 with TRBJ2-7; 13 bases are a match to TRBD2. V gave up 4 bases and J gave up 5 bases; unmatched junction bases: 2. The CDR3 has 14 amino acids. Germline V gives CDR1 PRHDT, CDR2 FYEKMQ (reference sequence). DNA of the CDR3: TGTGCCAGCAGCTATGGACTAGCGGGAGACGAGCAGTACTTC. Protein product: CASSYGLAGDEQYF.

The rearrangement joins TRBV2 to TRBJ1-1, with TRBD1 matching 7 bases. V shed 6 bases, J shed 1 base, and the junction held 5 bases outside the gene matches. The CDR3 is 14 amino acids. CDR1 and CDR2 (germline): SNHLY, FYNNEI. CDR3 region: CASRTGNSNTEAFF. CDR3 coding DNA: TGTGCCAGCAGGACAGGGAATTCGAACACTGAAGCTTTCTTT.

This clonotype was seen many times. This chain uses TRBV3-1 with TRBJ1-5; D remains unclear. V was trimmed by 3 bases and J by 4 bases, leaving 7 bases between them. From germline, CDR1 is LGHDT and CDR2 YNNKEL (reference sequence). The CDR3 extends over 13 amino acids. CDR3 bases: TGTGCCAGCAGCCAGACTCCTAATCAGCCCCAGCATTTT. Translated, it gives CASSQTPNQPQHF.

The chain has TRBV24-1 and TRBJ1-1; 7 nucleotides match TRBD1. The CDR3 loop spans 12 amino acids. Germline V CDR1 and CDR2: KGHDR, SFDVKD. The V and J ends lost 4 bases and 7 bases, in that order; junction bases with no gene match: 2. The CDR3 loop reads CATSDRDSEAFF. The CDR3 coding sequence is TGTGCCACCAGTGACCGGGACAGTGAAGCTTTCTTT.